The 9 T cell receptor beta chains listed next were all sequenced from one sample in a study of blood T cells in healthy people across ages. Through a sample-barcoded 5' primer and a J-beta primer mix, a second PCR was run for 7 to 11 cycles. TCRdb re-called the 5' RACE reads with MiXCR, one entry per CDR3 protein. The profile shows about 1.1 million distinct CDR3 sequences, more than 30% of them singletons. The source material was blood. Source of these receptors: a man in his late teens or twenties in good health.

This clonotype was detected many times. The genes are TRBV7-2 and TRBJ2-7; TRBD2 matches 7 bases. In germline, CDR1 is SGHTA, CDR2 FQGNSA. V lost 1 base and J lost 0; bases outside the gene matches: 3. This CDR3 comprises 15 residues. The CDR3, as DNA: TGTGCCAGCAGCTTAGGGGGGGGAAGCTCCTACGAGCAGTACTTC. It is translated as CASSLGGGSSYEQYF. Full variable domain (remainder filled in from reference TRBV7-2 and TRBJ2-7): GAGVSQSPSNKVTEKGKDVELRCDPISGHTALYWYRQSLGQGLEFLIYFQGNSAPDKSGLPSDRFSAERTGGSVSTLTIQRTQQEDSAVYLCASSLGGGSSYEQYFGPGTRLTVT.

This clonotype was recorded a few times. The rearrangement links TRBV12-3 or TRBV12-4 to TRBJ1-6; D might be TRBD1 (5 bases). The CDR3 runs to 15 residues. V was cut by 1 base and J by 7 bases, with 11 bases left in between. Written as DNA, the CDR3 is TGTGCCAGCAGTTTAGGGGGCCAAAGGAATTCACCCCTCCACTTT. Its translation is CASSLGGQRNSPLHF.

Only a few counts were recorded for this clonotype. This rearrangement joins TRBV5-1 to TRBJ2-1; 10 nucleotides align to TRBD2. Germline CDR1 is SGHRS and CDR2 is YFSETQ. Trimming removed 0 bases from V and 9 bases from J; junction bases left unmatched: 6. The CDR3 has 15 residues. The CDR3 region has the DNA TGCGCCAGCAGCTTGGTAGCGGGGGGTGATAGTGAGCAGTTCTTC. It encodes CASSLVAGGDSEQFF.

The V gene is TRBV6-5, the J gene TRBJ1-2, with D tentatively TRBD1 (5 bases). With 7 bases removed from V and 6 bases from J, the gap between germline ends came to 18 bases. Germline values: CDR1 MNHEY, CDR2 SVGAGI. The CDR3 loop spans 14 amino acids. The CDR3 region is CASTASIREDGYTF. In nucleotides, the CDR3 is TGTGCCAGCACGGCATCTATCAGGGAGGATGGCTACACCTTC.

On this clonotype itself: A much larger clone differs by one base, so this may be a read error. V and J are TRBV20-1 and TRBJ1-1; TRBD1 is a possible D gene (5 bases). Germline CDR1 is DFQATT and CDR2 is SNEGSKA (reference sequence). The CDR3 consists of 13 residues. The CDR3 reads CSARIRLDTEASF. DNA of the CDR3: TGCAGTGCTAGAATAAGGCTGGACACTGAAGCTTCCTTT.

This chain links TRBV20-1 with TRBJ1-5; maybe TRBD1 (5 bases). This CDR3 is 17 amino acids long. Germline CDR1 is DFQATT and CDR2 is SNEGSKA (reference sequence). The germline V and J ends were trimmed by 6 bases and 0 bases, with 21 bases remaining between them. DNA of the CDR3: TGCAGTGCAAGTACAGGCGCCTCCACGTATAGCAATCAGCCCCAGCATTTT. Protein sequence: CSASTGASTYSNQPQHF.

The genes are TRBV9 and TRBJ2-1, with D unclear. The V end lost 3 bases, the J end lost 3 bases, and 10 bases lay between the germline ends. CDR1 and CDR2 (germline): SGDLS, YYNGEE. There are 14 residues in the CDR3. CDR3 nucleotides: TGTGCCAGCAGCGCGTCCGACGTCTACAATGAGCAGTTCTTC. Its translation: CASSASDVYNEQFF.

In this sample, this clonotype turned up a few times. This chain joins TRBV5-1 and TRBJ2-3; no definite D call. Germline V CDR1 and CDR2: SGHRS, YFSETQ. V gave up 3 bases and J gave up 0 bases, with 17 bases separating them. CDR3 length: 17 amino acids. In DNA form, the CDR3 reads TGCGCCAGCAGCTCCACCTGGGGTAGGGTTAGCACAGATACGCAGTATTTT. It translates to CASSSTWGRVSTDTQYF.

This clonotype was seen more than once but under ten times. This sequence joins TRBV7-3 and TRBJ1-1; D unclear. V lost 5 bases, J lost 1 base, and 8 bases lay in between. Germline V gives CDR1 SGHTA, CDR2 FQGTGA. This CDR3 spans 13 amino acids. CDR3 coding DNA: TGTGCCAGCAGCGTATGGTCGAACACTGAAGCTTTCTTT. Its protein is CASSVWSNTEAFF.